These 5 T cell receptor beta chains share one sample of origin, sequenced in a study of T cell responses to AZD1222 COVID-19 vaccine. The repertoire was sequenced with immunoSEQ multiplex PCR; TCRdb's copy has only in-frame clones and lacks some. The profile shows 85,000 to 90,000 clones, over 85% of them singletons. The sample was peripheral blood, taken on day 0 of AZD1222 vaccination. These receptor sequences come from an adult in good health.

The chain combines TRBV9 with TRBJ2-5; 9 bases are shared with TRBD2. CDR1 is SGDLS, CDR2 YYNGEE, per germline. The CDR3 is made up of 15 amino acids. J lost 5 bases, V lost 4 bases, and 9 bases had no gene match. The DNA of the CDR3 is TGTGCCAGCAGCTCGAGCGGGGGGTTTCAGGAGACCCAGTACTTC. Amino acids: CASSSSGGFQETQYF.

CDR3 residues: CASSNGQLNTEAFF. The CDR3 region has the DNA TGCGCCAGCAGCAATGGACAGTTGAACACTGAAGCTTTCTTT. This sequence joins TRBV10-1 and TRBJ1-1, with D possibly matching TRBD1 (6 bases). Germline assignment: CDR1 WNHNN and CDR2 SYGVQD (reference sequence). The CDR3 loop spans 14 amino acids. Trimming cost V 6 bases and J 0 bases, with 11 bases left between them.

The V call is TRBV9, the J call TRBJ1-2; possibly TRBD1 for D (5 bases). The CDR3 totals 13 residues. Trimming left V 0 bases short and J 7 bases short, with 10 bases between. Germline values: CDR1 SGDLS, CDR2 YYNGEE. The CDR3 here is CASSVVRDGGYTF. CDR3 bases: TGTGCCAGCAGCGTAGTCAGGGATGGTGGCTACACCTTC.

V is TRBV9 and J is TRBJ2-2; D is unresolved. The CDR3 is 12 residues long. Germline loops: CDR1 SGDLS, CDR2 YYNGEE. V dropped 4 bases and J dropped 6 bases, with 7 bases sitting between them. CDR3 in amino acids: CASSSRAGELFF. Here the CDR3 DNA reads TGTGCCAGCAGCTCCCGGGCCGGGGAGCTGTTTTTT. The variable domain in full, completed from reference TRBV9 and TRBJ2-2, reads DSGVTQTPKHLITATGQRVTLRCSPRSGDLSVYWYQQSLDQGLQFLIQYYNGEERAKGNILERFSAQQFPDLHSELNLSSLELGDSALYFCASSSRAGELFFGEGSRLTVL.

The chain joins TRBV7-2 to TRBJ1-5; TRBD1 is a possible D gene (5 bases). CDR3 length equals 13 residues. The V end was cut by 3 bases, the J end by 6 bases, with 9 bases between. The V gene's germline CDR1 is SGHTA and CDR2 FQGNSA. The CDR3 spells CASSLYQGQPQHF. CDR3 in DNA: TGTGCCAGCAGCTTGTATCAGGGTCAGCCCCAGCATTTT.